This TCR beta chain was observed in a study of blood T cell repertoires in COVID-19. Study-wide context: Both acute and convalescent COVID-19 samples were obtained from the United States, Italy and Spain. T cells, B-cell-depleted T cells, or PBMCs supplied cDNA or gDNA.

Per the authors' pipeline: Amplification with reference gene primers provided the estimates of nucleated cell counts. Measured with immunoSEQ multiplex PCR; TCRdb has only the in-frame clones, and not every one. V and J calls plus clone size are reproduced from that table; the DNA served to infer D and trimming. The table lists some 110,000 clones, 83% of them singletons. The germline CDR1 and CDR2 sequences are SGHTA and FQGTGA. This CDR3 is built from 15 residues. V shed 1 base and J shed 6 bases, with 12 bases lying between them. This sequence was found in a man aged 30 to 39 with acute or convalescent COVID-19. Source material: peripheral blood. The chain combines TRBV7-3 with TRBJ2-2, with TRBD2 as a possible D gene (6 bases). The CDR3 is CASSLIGGAAGELFF. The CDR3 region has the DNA TGTGCCAGCAGCTTAATCGGAGGGGCTGCCGGGGAGCTGTTTTTT.